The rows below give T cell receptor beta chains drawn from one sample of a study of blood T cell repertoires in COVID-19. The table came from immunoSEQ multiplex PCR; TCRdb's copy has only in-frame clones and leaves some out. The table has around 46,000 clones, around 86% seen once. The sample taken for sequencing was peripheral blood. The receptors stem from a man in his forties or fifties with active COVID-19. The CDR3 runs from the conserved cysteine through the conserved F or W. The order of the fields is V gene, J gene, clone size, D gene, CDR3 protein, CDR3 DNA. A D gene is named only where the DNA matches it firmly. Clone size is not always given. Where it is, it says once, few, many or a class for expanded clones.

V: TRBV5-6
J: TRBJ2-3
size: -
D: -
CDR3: CASSLYGLVTDTQYF
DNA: TGTGCCAGCAGCCTCTATGGACTTGTGACAGATACGCAGTATTTT

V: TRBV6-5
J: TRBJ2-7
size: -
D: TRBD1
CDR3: CASSRTGDYEQYF
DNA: TGTGCCAGCAGTCGGACAGGGGACTACGAGCAGTACTTC

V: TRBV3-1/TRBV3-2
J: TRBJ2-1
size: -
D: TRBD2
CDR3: CASSLGLAVREQFF
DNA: TGTGCCAGCAGCCTGGGGCTAGCGGTTAGGGAGCAGTTCTTC

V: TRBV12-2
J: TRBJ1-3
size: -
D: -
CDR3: CASRLGLDRAGNTIYF
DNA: TGTGCAAGTCGCTTAGGGCTCGACAGGGCTGGAAACACCATATATTTT

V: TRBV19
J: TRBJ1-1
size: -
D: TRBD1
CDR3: CATTSGRGYTEAFF
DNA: TGTGCCACCACTTCGGGCAGGGGGTACACTGAAGCTTTCTTT

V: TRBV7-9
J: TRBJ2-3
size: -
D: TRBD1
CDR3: CASSLGQGAGDTQYF
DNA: TGTGCCAGCAGCTTAGGACAGGGGGCTGGAGATACGCAGTATTTT

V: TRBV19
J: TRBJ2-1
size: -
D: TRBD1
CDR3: CASSLRGSLEQFF
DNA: TGTGCCAGTAGTCTCAGGGGGTCCCTTGAGCAGTTCTTC

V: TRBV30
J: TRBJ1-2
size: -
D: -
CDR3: CAVRQSYTF
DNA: TGTGCCGTGCGACAGAGCTACACCTTC

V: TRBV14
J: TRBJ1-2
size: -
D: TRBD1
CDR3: CASSQDRPSPYGYTF
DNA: TGTGCCAGCAGTCAGGACAGGCCATCCCCCTATGGCTACACCTTC

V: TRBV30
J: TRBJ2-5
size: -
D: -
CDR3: CAFSLGETQYF
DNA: TGTGCCTTTAGTCTAGGAGAGACCCAGTACTTC

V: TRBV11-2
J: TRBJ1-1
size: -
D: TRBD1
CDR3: CASSTGRGLEAFF
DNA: TGTGCCAGCAGCACAGGAAGGGGGCTGGAAGCTTTCTTT

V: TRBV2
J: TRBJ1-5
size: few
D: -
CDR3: CASSEARGAQPQHF
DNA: TGTGCCAGCAGTGAAGCGCGCGGGGCTCAGCCCCAGCATTTT

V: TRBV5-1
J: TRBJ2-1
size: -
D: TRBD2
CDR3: CASSLALGLAGDGLQVYNEQFF
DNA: TGCGCCAGCAGCTTGGCCTTGGGACTAGCGGGAGACGGGTTACAGGTTTACAATGAGCAGTTCTTC

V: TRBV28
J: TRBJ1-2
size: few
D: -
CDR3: CASRRASNYGYTF
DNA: TGTGCCAGCAGGAGGGCATCTAACTATGGCTACACCTTC

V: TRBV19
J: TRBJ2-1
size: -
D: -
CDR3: CASSGRIYNEQFF
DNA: TGTGCCAGTAGTGGGAGAATCTACAATGAGCAGTTCTTC

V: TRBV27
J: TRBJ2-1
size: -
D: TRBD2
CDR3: CASRARLAGRRDEQFF
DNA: TGTGCCAGCAGAGCCAGACTAGCGGGAAGAAGGGATGAGCAGTTCTTC

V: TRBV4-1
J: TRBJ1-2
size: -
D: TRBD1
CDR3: CASSPGDSYGYTF
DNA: TGCGCCAGCAGCCCCGGGGACAGCTATGGCTACACCTTC

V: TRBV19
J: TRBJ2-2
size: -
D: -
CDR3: CASSITGSGELFF
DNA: TGTGCCAGTAGTATAACCGGGTCCGGGGAGCTGTTTTTT

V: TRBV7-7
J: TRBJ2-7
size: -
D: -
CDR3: CASSLSPNHEQYF
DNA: TGTGCCAGCAGCCTATCACCGAACCACGAGCAGTACTTC

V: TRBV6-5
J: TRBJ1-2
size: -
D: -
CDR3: CASRRTKLNYGYTF
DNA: TGTGCCAGCCGGAGGACCAAACTTAACTATGGCTACACCTTC